What follows are 21 T cell receptor beta chains derived from one specimen sequenced in a study of cytomegalovirus exposure and HLA in healthy donors. PCR involved 60 Vbeta and 13 Jbeta primers. Sequenced by immunoSEQ multiplex PCR; TCRdb stores in-frame clones only, minus some. This sample carries about 130,000 clones, around 70% of them seen once, and the ten largest clones take about 3.4%. The sequenced sample was PBMCs. These receptors were collected from a man between 25 and 39 years old in good health and CMV-seronegative.

This chain links TRBV6-6 with TRBJ2-7; TRBD2 matches 7 bases. Germline CDR1 reads MNHNY; CDR2 reads SVGAGI (reference sequence). The V segment lost 6 bases and the J segment 9 bases; nucleotides outside the gene matches: 17. The CDR3 runs 15 residues. CDR3 sequence: CASRWGGGPENLQYF. The CDR3 coding sequence is TGTGCCAGCAGGTGGGGGGGAGGGCCTGAAAATTTGCAGTACTTC.

In nucleotides, the CDR3 is TGCAGTGCTAGCCTCTACGAGCAGTACTTC. Encoded protein: CSASLYEQYF. V gene TRBV20-1 combines with J gene TRBJ2-7; D not certain. Germline V gives CDR1 DFQATT, CDR2 SNEGSKA (reference sequence). Trimming cost V 3 bases and J 3 bases, with 3 bases left between them. The CDR3 totals 10 residues.

The chain carries TRBV30 and TRBJ1-1; D unresolved. V was trimmed by 1 base and J by 2 bases, leaving 5 bases between them. This CDR3 has 12 residues. CDR1 GTSNPN and CDR2 SVGIG come from the germline V gene (reference sequence). The CDR3 region has the DNA TGTGCCTGGAGTGGTACTAACACTGAAGCTTTCTTT. The encoded protein is CAWSGTNTEAFF.

The V gene is TRBV7-2, the J gene TRBJ1-1, with 9 positions matching TRBD1. Per the germline V gene, CDR1 is SGHTA and CDR2 is FQGNSA. The trim removed 5 bases at V and 10 bases at J, leaving 14 bases unmatched. This CDR3 has 15 residues. CDR3 sequence: CASSPGAGTGYGAFF. The CDR3 region has the DNA TGTGCCAGCAGCCCGGGGGCGGGGACAGGGTACGGAGCTTTCTTT. Full variable domain (rest looked up from reference TRBV7-2 and TRBJ1-1): GAGVSQSPSNKVTEKGKDVELRCDPISGHTALYWYRQSLGQGLEFLIYFQGNSAPDKSGLPSDRFSAERTGGSVSTLTIQRTQQEDSAVYLCASSPGAGTGYGAFFGQGTRLTVV.

The chain has TRBV5-1 and TRBJ2-3; D perhaps matches TRBD2 (6 bases). The CDR3 is 14 amino acids. Germline CDR1 reads SGHRS; CDR2 reads YFSETQ. With 4 bases removed from V and 5 bases from J, the gap between germline ends came to 14 bases. This chain's CDR3 is CASSPGPEGDTQYF. CDR3 nucleotides: TGCGCCAGCAGCCCAGGTCCGGAGGGAGATACGCAGTATTTT.

This sequence joins TRBV7-9 and TRBJ2-1; no definite D call. CDR3 length equals 16 residues. The V end was cut by 0 bases, the J end by 2 bases, with 11 bases between. From germline, CDR1 is SEHNR and CDR2 FQNEAQ (reference sequence). CDR3 nucleotides: TGTGCCAGCAGCTTAGCCCAGGCCTTGGCCTACAATGAGCAGTTCTTC. The encoded protein is CASSLAQALAYNEQFF.

This sequence joins TRBV6-1 and TRBJ2-3, with D unresolved. This CDR3 comprises 13 residues. Trimming shortened V by 6 bases and J by 2 bases, and 9 bases separated the two germline ends. Per germline, CDR1 MNHNS and CDR2 SASEGT. CDR3: CASRSGSTDTQYF. As DNA, the CDR3 is TGTGCCAGCAGGTCCGGTTCCACAGATACGCAGTATTTT.

As to this clone: With a far larger clone one base away, a read error is the likely cause. The genes are TRBV5-6 and TRBJ2-7; TRBD1 is a possible D gene (6 bases). CDR1 and CDR2 from the germline V gene are SGHDT and YYEEEE. The CDR3 has 13 residues. The germline V and J ends were trimmed by 1 base and 2 bases, with 7 bases remaining between them. The CDR3 nucleotides are TGTGCCAGCAGCTTGAGACAGGCCTACGAGCAGTACTTC. Its protein is CASSLRQAYEQYF.

V usage is TRBV28 and J usage is TRBJ1-2, with 7 bases matching TRBD1. Germline CDR1 MDHEN, CDR2 SYDVKM. The CDR3 has 13 amino acids. After removal of 2 bases from V and 8 bases from J, the junction contained 5 bases not matched to a gene. The CDR3 sequence is CASSLRQGDGYTF. Written as DNA, the CDR3 is TGTGCCAGCAGTTTAAGACAGGGAGACGGCTACACCTTC.

The CDR3 sequence: CASSSGASSGNTIYF. The CDR3 DNA reads TGTGCCAGCAGTTCTGGAGCGTCCTCTGGAAACACCATATATTTT. The chain carries TRBV6-5 and TRBJ1-3, with D unclear. V dropped 4 bases and J dropped 0 bases, with 10 bases sitting between them. Germline V gene lookup returns CDR1 MNHEY and CDR2 SVGAGI. This CDR3 comprises 15 residues.

J is TRBJ2-7 and V is TRBV25-1; the match to TRBD2 covers 9 bases. Germline V gene data show CDR1 as MGHDK and CDR2 as SYGVNS. The CDR3 runs 14 residues. After removal of 8 bases from V and 5 bases from J, the junction contained 10 bases not matched to a gene. As DNA, the CDR3 is TGTGCCAGCGCCGCGGGGGGGAGGTGGAACGAGCAGTACTTC. As protein: CASAAGGRWNEQYF.

The genes are TRBV6-4 and TRBJ2-3; a weak D match, TRBD1 (6 bases). V lost 0 bases and J 7 bases, leaving 17 bases between the germline ends. CDR3 length equals 16 residues. The germline CDR1 and CDR2 sequences are MRHNA and SNTAGT. The CDR3 DNA follows: TGTGCCAGCAGTGACTCAAGTGGGGGCCTTCCCTATACGCAGTATTTT. This gives the protein CASSDSSGGLPYTQYF.

As DNA, the CDR3 is TGTGCCAGCAGTGAGTACAGGTCTAACTATGGCTACACCTTC. Protein product: CASSEYRSNYGYTF. V is TRBV2 and J is TRBJ1-2, with D possibly matching TRBD1 (5 bases). With 3 bases removed from V and 0 bases from J, the gap between germline ends came to 8 bases. Germline V lookup: CDR1 SNHLY, CDR2 FYNNEI. The CDR3 runs to 14 residues.

This clone appeared a few times. The chain has TRBV19 and TRBJ2-2; 7 positions match TRBD2. The CDR3 runs to 18 residues. V shed 10 bases and J 8 bases; nucleotides not matched to a gene: 25. CDR1 and CDR2 from the germline V gene are LNHDA and SQIVND (reference sequence). CDR3 protein: CATTRRGLKGSFPGELFF. The CDR3, as DNA: TGTGCCACCACTAGGCGGGGGTTGAAGGGTTCGTTCCCGGGGGAGCTGTTTTTT.

J is TRBJ2-2 and V is TRBV9; 10 bases line up with TRBD1. The junction had 10 bases not matched to a gene; V was cut back by 0 bases and J by 5 bases. CDR1 and CDR2 from the germline V gene are SGDLS and YYNGEE. CDR3 length: 18 residues. As DNA, the CDR3 is TGTGCCAGCAGCGTAGATGGACGTAGGACAGGGGGGACCGGGGAGCTGTTTTTT. The encoded protein is CASSVDGRRTGGTGELFF.

V and J are TRBV7-6 and TRBJ2-7, with 8 nucleotides matching TRBD1. Germline V gene lookup returns CDR1 SGHVS and CDR2 FNYEAQ. The V gene end was trimmed by 7 bases and the J gene end by 3 bases; junction bases not matched to a gene: 11. CDR3 size: 15 residues. The CDR3: CASNPAGTGFYEQYF. The CDR3 bases are TGTGCCAGCAATCCGGCCGGGACAGGCTTCTACGAGCAGTACTTC. The full variable domain, with the rest looked up from reference TRBV7-6 and TRBJ2-7, is GAGVSQSPRYKVTKRGQDVALRCDPISGHVSLYWYRQALGQGPEFLTYFNYEAQQDKSGLPNDRFSAERPEGSISTLTIQRTEQRDSAMYRCASNPAGTGFYEQYFGPGTRLTVT.

The chain combines TRBV6-6 with TRBJ1-5; D call uncertain. The germline V and J ends were trimmed by 8 bases and 2 bases, with 13 bases remaining between them. Per the germline V gene, CDR1 is MNHNY and CDR2 is SVGAGI (reference sequence). The CDR3 runs 14 residues. The CDR3 protein is CASAREAGNQPQHF. In DNA form, the CDR3 reads TGTGCCAGCGCTCGAGAGGCGGGCAATCAGCCCCAGCATTTT.

The chain has TRBV4-3 and TRBJ1-5, with D unresolved. Trimming pared 1 base from V and 5 bases from J, leaving 15 bases between. Germline V gene sequence: CDR1 LGHNA, CDR2 YSLEER. This CDR3 region has 16 residues. The DNA of the CDR3 is TGCGCCAGCAGCCAAGGGGTGGGAGAAGTGGATCAGCCCCAGCATTTT. It yields the protein CASSQGVGEVDQPQHF.

The chain links TRBV30 to TRBJ2-3; D is perhaps TRBD1 (5 bases). Trimming left V 1 base short and J 1 base short, with 33 bases between. Germline V gene data show CDR1 as GTSNPN and CDR2 as SVGIG (reference sequence). The CDR3 is made up of 22 amino acids. CDR3 bases: TGTGCCTGGAGTGACGAGGAGCTCTCAAGGACACCGACGAGTCACGGCACAGATACGCAGTATTTT. Protein product: CAWSDEELSRTPTSHGTDTQYF.

This chain uses TRBV2 with TRBJ2-2, with TRBD1 as a possible D gene (7 bases). Trimming left V 10 bases short and J 4 bases short, with 13 bases between. The CDR3 runs 13 residues. Germline V CDR1 and CDR2: SNHLY, FYNNEI. CDR3 nucleotides: TGTGCCACTCGTCAGGGGGGCACCGGGGAGCTGTTTTTT. Its protein product is CATRQGGTGELFF.

This chain connects TRBV6-5 to TRBJ2-1, with TRBD1 as a possible D gene (5 bases). The CDR3 contains 12 residues. V lost 5 bases to trimming and J lost 10 bases, with 12 bases between them. Germline V lookup: CDR1 MNHEY, CDR2 SVGAGI. The CDR3 reads CASSRQGEEQFF. Here the CDR3 DNA reads TGTGCCAGCAGTAGGCAGGGCGAAGAGCAGTTCTTC.